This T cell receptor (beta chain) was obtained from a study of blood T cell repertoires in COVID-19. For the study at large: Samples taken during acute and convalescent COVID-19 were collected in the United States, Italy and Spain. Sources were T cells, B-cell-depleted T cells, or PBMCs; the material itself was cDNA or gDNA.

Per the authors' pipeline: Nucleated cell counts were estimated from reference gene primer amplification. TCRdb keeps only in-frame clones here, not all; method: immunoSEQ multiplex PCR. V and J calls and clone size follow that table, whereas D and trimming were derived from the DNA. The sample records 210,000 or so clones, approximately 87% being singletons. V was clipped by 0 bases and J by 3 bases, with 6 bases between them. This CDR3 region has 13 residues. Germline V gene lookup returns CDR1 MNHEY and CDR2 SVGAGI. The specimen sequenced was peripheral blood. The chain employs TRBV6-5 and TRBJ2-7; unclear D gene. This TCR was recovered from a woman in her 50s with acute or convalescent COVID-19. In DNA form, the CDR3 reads TGTGCCAGCAGTTACTCGAGGAGCTACGAGCAGTACTTC. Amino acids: CASSYSRSYEQYF.